The rows below give T cell receptor beta chains drawn from one sample of a study of CD8+ T cells in alopecia areata. The table came from immunoSEQ multiplex PCR; TCRdb's copy has only in-frame clones and leaves some out. The sample records 200,000 to 250,000 clones, just over 55% being singletons. The sequencing sample was made of CD8+ T cells sorted from blood. The receptors were sampled from a human donor in good health. The CDR3 runs from the conserved cysteine through the conserved F or W. The D gene is left open where the match is weak. Size values are once, few and many counts, or a class for expanded clones, and some rows have none.

NA	TRBJ1-5	NA	TRBV7-9	CASSLEGVQGLWNQPQHF	TGTGCCAGCAGCTTAGAAGGAGTCCAGGGGTTGTGGAATCAGCCCCAGCATTTT
TRBD2	TRBJ2-1	NA	TRBV11-2	CASASGGAYEQFF	TGTGCCAGCGCTAGCGGGGGGGCGTATGAGCAGTTCTTC
NA	TRBJ1-2	NA	TRBV15	CATSREEKENYGYTF	TGTGCCACCAGCAGAGAAGAGAAGGAGAACTATGGCTACACCTTC
NA	TRBJ2-1	few	TRBV14	CASSPLGNEQFF	TGTGCCAGCAGCCCACTTGGCAATGAGCAGTTCTTC
NA	TRBJ1-1	NA	TRBV27	CASSLSRPNTEAFF	TGTGCCAGCAGTTTGTCCAGGCCTAACACTGAAGCTTTCTTT
NA	TRBJ2-5	NA	TRBV5-6	CASSSQGGETQYF	TGTGCCAGCAGCTCACAGGGAGGGGAGACCCAGTACTTC
NA	TRBJ2-7	NA	TRBV7-9	CASSPPTGFHEQYF	TGTGCCAGCAGCCCTCCAACAGGGTTCCACGAGCAGTACTTC
NA	TRBJ1-1	NA	TRBV29-1	CSAASKGNTEAFF	TGCAGCGCCGCGAGTAAGGGGAACACTGAAGCTTTCTTT
TRBD1	TRBJ2-3	NA	TRBV9	CASSAGTGGTDTQYF	TGTGCCAGCAGCGCGGGGACAGGGGGGACAGATACGCAGTATTTT
NA	TRBJ2-5	NA	TRBV7-9	CASSADQETQYF	TGTGCCAGCAGCGCCGACCAAGAGACCCAGTACTTC
NA	TRBJ1-2	NA	TRBV5-4	CASSFIVNYGYTF	TGTGCCAGCAGCTTTATAGTAAACTATGGCTACACCTTC
TRBD2	TRBJ2-5	NA	TRBV4-1	CASGPRGGTYQETQYF	TGCGCCAGCGGCCCTCGGGGGGGTACGTACCAAGAGACCCAGTACTTC
TRBD1	TRBJ2-7	few	TRBV5-1	CASSEVQGSYEQYF	TGCGCCAGCAGCGAAGTACAGGGGTCTTACGAGCAGTACTTC
NA	TRBJ2-2	NA	TRBV6-5	CASRLMSGELFF	TGTGCCAGCAGGTTGATGTCCGGGGAGCTGTTTTTT
NA	TRBJ1-1	NA	TRBV29-1	CSVEDTNTEAFF	TGCAGCGTTGAAGATACGAACACTGAAGCTTTCTTT
NA	TRBJ1-1	NA	TRBV5-1	CASSLEGRRTEAFF	TGCGCCAGCAGCTTGGAAGGCAGGAGGACTGAAGCTTTCTTT
NA	TRBJ1-5	NA	TRBV5-6	CASSPGLVGPQHF	TGTGCCAGCAGCCCGGGGTTAGTCGGGCCCCAGCATTTT
TRBD2	TRBJ2-7	NA	TRBV5-6	CASSSGTKSYEQYF	TGTGCCAGCAGTTCCGGGACTAAGAGCTACGAGCAGTACTTC
NA	TRBJ1-1	NA	TRBV18	CASSPSGTEAFF	TGTGCCAGCTCACCATCCGGCACTGAAGCTTTCTTT
TRBD1	TRBJ2-7	NA	TRBV9	CASSLRDRPLFEQYF	TGTGCCAGCAGCCTGCGGGACAGGCCCCTATTCGAGCAGTACTTC
NA	TRBJ1-1	NA	TRBV29-1	CSVMTVMNTEAFF	TGCAGCGTAATGACAGTTATGAACACTGAAGCTTTCTTT
TRBD1	TRBJ2-7	NA	TRBV5-1	CASSLEMTGSYEQYF	TGCGCCAGCAGCTTGGAAATGACAGGGTCCTACGAGCAGTACTTC
TRBD1	TRBJ1-5	few	TRBV7-9	CASSHTGGGQPQHF	TGTGCCAGCAGCCATACAGGGGGCGGACAGCCCCAGCATTTT
NA	TRBJ1-5	NA	TRBV30	CAWSSGVSNQPQHF	TGTGCCTGGAGTAGCGGGGTTAGCAATCAGCCCCAGCATTTT
NA	TRBJ2-3	NA	TRBV11-2	CASRTGSDTQYF	TGTGCCAGCAGAACAGGGTCAGATACGCAGTATTTT
NA	TRBJ1-1	NA	TRBV2	CASKERTSNTEAFF	TGTGCCAGCAAGGAAAGAACGAGTAACACTGAAGCTTTCTTT
NA	TRBJ1-2	NA	TRBV15	CATSKDRAGKGYTF	TGTGCCACCAGCAAAGATAGGGCCGGGAAAGGCTACACCTTC
TRBD1	TRBJ1-1	few	TRBV5-1	CASSSGQGFEAFF	TGCGCCAGCAGCTCGGGACAGGGGTTTGAAGCTTTCTTT
NA	TRBJ1-5	NA	TRBV10-3	CAIRNGGVGQPQHF	TGTGCCATCAGAAATGGCGGGGTTGGTCAGCCCCAGCATTTT
NA	TRBJ2-7	few	TRBV11-2	CASSLRGSDTPYEQYF	TGTGCCAGCAGCCTACGCGGGTCAGACACGCCTTACGAGCAGTACTTC
NA	TRBJ2-5	few	TRBV7-9	CASSSLQETQYF	TGTGCCAGCAGCTCACTTCAAGAGACCCAGTACTTC
TRBD2	TRBJ2-7	NA	TRBV29-1	CSVDGGGEQYF	TGCAGCGTTGATGGGGGGGGCGAGCAGTACTTC
TRBD2	TRBJ2-2	NA	TRBV27	CASSFVTSGTGELFF	TGTGCCAGCAGTTTCGTTACTAGCGGCACCGGGGAGCTGTTTTTT
NA	TRBJ2-1	NA	TRBV27	CASSPSFSKQFF	TGTGCCAGCAGTCCCTCCTTTTCGAAGCAGTTCTTC
NA	TRBJ2-1	few	TRBV2	CASSDDASQFF	TGTGCCAGCAGTGATGACGCGTCGCAGTTCTTC
NA	TRBJ2-6	NA	TRBV4-1	CASSQEIYSGANVLTF	TGCGCCAGCAGCCAGGAGATATACTCTGGGGCCAACGTCCTGACTTTC
TRBD2	TRBJ2-1	NA	TRBV9	CASSVRVAGVINEQFF	TGTGCCAGCAGCGTACGTGTGGCGGGGGTTATCAATGAGCAGTTCTTC
TRBD1	TRBJ2-7	few	TRBV29-1	CSNPSGQNSYEQYF	TGCAGCAACCCATCGGGACAGAACTCCTACGAGCAGTACTTC
NA	TRBJ1-1	NA	TRBV25-1	CASSRLSTNTEAFF	TGTGCCAGCAGCCGACTAAGTACGAACACTGAAGCTTTCTTT
TRBD1	TRBJ2-7	NA	TRBV15	CATSRDGTGIYEQYF	TGTGCCACCAGCAGAGATGGGACAGGGATCTACGAGCAGTACTTC
TRBD2	TRBJ2-1	few	TRBV7-9	CASSLPGGGTYNEQFF	TGTGCCAGCAGCCTACCGGGCGGGGGGACCTACAATGAGCAGTTCTTC
TRBD1	TRBJ1-2	NA	TRBV7-9	CASSFRDRDSYTF	TGTGCCAGCAGCTTCCGGGACAGGGATAGCTACACCTTC
NA	TRBJ2-7	few	TRBV29-1	CSVEYGQPYEQYF	TGCAGCGTTGAATACGGACAGCCCTACGAGCAGTACTTC
NA	TRBJ2-7	NA	TRBV12-5	CASGPESSRYEQYF	TGTGCTAGTGGCCCGGAAAGCAGCCGCTACGAGCAGTACTTC
TRBD1	TRBJ2-7	NA	TRBV29-1	CSVRQGFEQYF	TGCAGCGTAAGACAGGGTTTCGAGCAGTACTTC